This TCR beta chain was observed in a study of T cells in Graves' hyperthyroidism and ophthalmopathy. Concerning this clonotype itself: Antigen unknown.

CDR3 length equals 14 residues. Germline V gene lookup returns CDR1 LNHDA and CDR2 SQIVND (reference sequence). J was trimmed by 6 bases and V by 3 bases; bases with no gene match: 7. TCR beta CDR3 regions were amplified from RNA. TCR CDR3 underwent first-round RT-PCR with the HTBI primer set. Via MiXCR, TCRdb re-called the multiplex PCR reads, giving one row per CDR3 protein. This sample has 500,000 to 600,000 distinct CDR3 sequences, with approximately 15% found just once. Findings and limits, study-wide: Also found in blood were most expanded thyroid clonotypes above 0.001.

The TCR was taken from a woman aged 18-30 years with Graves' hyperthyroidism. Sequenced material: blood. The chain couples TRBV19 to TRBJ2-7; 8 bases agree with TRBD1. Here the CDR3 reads CASSIDRGGSEQYF. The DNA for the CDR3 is TGTGCCAGTAGTATCGACAGGGGAGGCTCCGAGCAGTACTTC.